These 19 T cell receptor beta chains came from one sample sequenced in a study of cytotoxic CD8 clonotypes in ibrutinib-treated CLL. TCRdb keeps only in-frame clones here, not all; method: immunoSEQ multiplex PCR. Found here are some 170,000 clones, nearly 90% of them singletons; the top ten hold about 2.9%. The sequencing used PBMCs, collected at disease progression, from a patient treated with ibrutinib. The receptors derive from a human donor with chronic lymphocytic leukemia.

Details on this clone: Compared with germline, one end of the junction differs, possibly owing to a read error. V usage is TRBV7-9 and J usage is TRBJ2-7; 11 bases align to TRBD2. This CDR3 region has 15 residues. CDR1 and CDR2 (germline): SEHNR, FQNEAQ (reference sequence). DNA of the CDR3: TGTGCCAGCAGATTAGTACTAGCGGGAGACTACGAGCAGTACTTC. Protein sequence: CASRLVLAGDYEQYF.

This rearrangement joins TRBV11-1 to TRBJ2-1, with 7 bases aligning to TRBD2. The CDR3 has 15 amino acids. Losses at the gene ends were 3 bases for V and 8 bases for J; bases not matched to a gene: 10. From germline, CDR1 is SGHAT and CDR2 FQDESV (reference sequence). The CDR3 reads CASSLISGKTDEQFF. Here the CDR3 DNA reads TGTGCCAGCAGCTTGATCAGCGGGAAGACCGATGAGCAGTTCTTC.

V is TRBV5-1 and J is TRBJ2-5; no clear D. CDR3 length equals 12 residues. The germline V gene has CDR1 SGHRS and CDR2 YFSETQ. The CDR3 region has the DNA TGCGACGCCACTCCTGCGAAAGAGACCCAGTACTTC. Translating gives CDATPAKETQYF.

This chain joins TRBV2 and TRBJ2-1; 8 bases match TRBD1. The CDR3 totals 13 residues. The J segment lost 6 bases and the V segment lost 9 bases, leaving 7 bases of the junction unmatched. Germline-derived CDR1 and CDR2 are SNHLY and FYNNEI. The chain's CDR3 is CARGQGLTNEQFF. The CDR3 region has the DNA TGTGCCAGAGGACAGGGACTTACCAATGAGCAGTTCTTC.

The chain uses TRBV27 and TRBJ2-7; D not resolved. Between the trimmed V and J ends, which lost 8 bases and 2 bases, there was a span of 7 bases. The CDR3 extends over 11 amino acids. Germline assignment: CDR1 MNHEY and CDR2 SMNVEV (reference sequence). Here the CDR3 reads CASRKAYEQYF. In nucleotides, the CDR3 is TGTGCCAGCCGGAAGGCCTACGAGCAGTACTTC.

The gene calls are TRBV4-2 and TRBJ2-6; 10 nucleotides agree with TRBD1. The J segment lost 4 bases and the V segment lost 6 bases, leaving 12 bases of the junction unmatched. Germline V gene data show CDR1 as LGHNA and CDR2 as YNFKEQ. This CDR3 spans 18 amino acids. CDR3 bases: TGTGCCAGCAGGTCGACTTTGGGACAGGGGTCGGGGGCCAACGTCCTGACTTTC. This translates into CASRSTLGQGSGANVLTF.

CDR3 loop: CASSAGQRYNEQFF. The CDR3 DNA reads TGTGCCAGCAGCGCGGGACAGAGGTACAATGAGCAGTTCTTC. The J gene is TRBJ2-1, the V gene TRBV5-4; D is perhaps TRBD1 (7 bases). Germline loops: CDR1 SGHNT, CDR2 YYREEE (reference sequence). The CDR3 sequence is 14 residues long. V was shortened by 4 bases and J by 4 bases, with 12 bases between the two germline ends.

The rearrangement uses TRBV6-6 and TRBJ2-1; TRBD2 is a possible D gene (6 bases). The V and J ends lost 0 bases and 6 bases respectively, with 15 bases between them. The CDR3 consists of 16 residues. Per germline, CDR1 MNHNY and CDR2 SVGAGI (reference sequence). This CDR3 reads CASSYSSGLEVNEQFF. The CDR3 DNA is TGTGCCAGCAGTTACTCAAGCGGGTTAGAGGTCAATGAGCAGTTCTTC.

This rearrangement joins TRBV18 to TRBJ1-2; TRBD1 aligns across 7 bases. The germline V gene encodes CDR1 KGHSH and CDR2 LQKENI. V was clipped by 4 bases and J by 0 bases; unmatched bases: 8. The CDR3 extends over 16 amino acids. The CDR3 protein is CASSLNTGTANYGYTF. For the CDR3, the DNA is TGTGCCAGCTCACTAAACACCGGGACAGCTAACTATGGCTACACCTTC.

The V and J genes are TRBV4-2 and TRBJ2-7, with 9 positions matching TRBD2. The trim removed 3 bases at V and 3 bases at J, leaving 3 bases unmatched. The CDR3 sequence is 14 residues long. CDR1 is LGHNA and CDR2 is YNFKEQ in the germline V gene. CDR3 sequence: CASSQTSGYYEQYF. CDR3 bases: TGTGCCAGCAGCCAGACTAGCGGTTACTACGAGCAGTACTTC.

The chain couples TRBV6-5 to TRBJ2-1, with D uncertain. The CDR3 has 16 residues. The V end was cut by 2 bases, the J end by 2 bases, with 13 bases between. CDR1 is MNHEY, CDR2 SVGAGI, per germline. The CDR3 sequence: CASSYNPSRPYNEQFF. In nucleotides, the CDR3 is TGTGCCAGCAGTTACAATCCTTCGCGACCCTACAATGAGCAGTTCTTC.

The CDR3 DNA reads as TGTGCCAGCAGCCCCGGGTTTACTGGGGGACAGGATGGCTACACCTTC. Its protein product is CASSPGFTGGQDGYTF. V is TRBV7-9 and J is TRBJ1-2; 8 bases match TRBD1. The ends lost 5 bases at V and 6 bases at J; junction bases unmatched: 14. Germline CDR1 is SEHNR and CDR2 is FQNEAQ (reference sequence). The CDR3 runs to 16 residues.

The chain is built from TRBV27 and TRBJ2-5; 7 bases align to TRBD2. Trimming cost V 2 bases and J 4 bases; bases outside gene matches: 4. The CDR3 is 14 residues long. Germline assignment: CDR1 MNHEY and CDR2 SMNVEV (reference sequence). In DNA form, the CDR3 reads TGTGCCAGCAGTTTAGCGGGAGCGGGAGAGACCCAGTACTTC. This sequence encodes CASSLAGAGETQYF.

This clone was found a few times. Other DNA sequences in this specimen translate into the identical CDR3. The chain couples TRBV5-1 to TRBJ1-3; no firm D call. This CDR3 has 14 residues. CDR1 SGHRS and CDR2 YFSETQ come from the germline V gene. The V end was cut by 0 bases, the J end by 4 bases, with 8 bases between. In DNA form, the CDR3 reads TGCGCCAGCAGCTTGGAGGTTACCGGAAACACCATATATTTT. This sequence encodes CASSLEVTGNTIYF. Full variable domain (missing parts from reference TRBV5-1 and TRBJ1-3): KAGVTQTPRYLIKTRGQQVTLSCSPISGHRSVSWYQQTPGQGLQFLFEYFSETQRNKGNFPGRFSGRQFSNSRSEMNVSTLELGDSALYLCASSLEVTGNTIYFGEGSWLTVV.

The chain links TRBV2 to TRBJ2-7; possibly TRBD2 for D (7 bases). Germline loops: CDR1 SNHLY, CDR2 FYNNEI. The CDR3 length is 17 residues. The germline V and J ends were trimmed by 5 bases and 5 bases, with 25 bases remaining between them. This CDR3 reads CASSYSMSGGAVNEQYF. The CDR3 DNA is TGTGCCAGCAGTTACTCGATGTCGGGGGGCGCAGTTAACGAGCAGTACTTC.

This chain connects TRBV5-4 to TRBJ2-5; D perhaps matches TRBD1 (6 bases). Trimming removed 1 base at V and 1 base at J, with 11 bases between. Germline V lookup: CDR1 SGHNT, CDR2 YYREEE (reference sequence). The length of the CDR3 is 15 residues. CDR3 in DNA: TGTGCCAGCAGCTTGTTGGGACACAGCCAAGAGACCCAGTACTTC. It is translated as CASSLLGHSQETQYF. Full variable domain (missing parts from reference TRBV5-4 and TRBJ2-5): ETGVTQSPTHLIKTRGQQVTLRCSSQSGHNTVSWYQQALGQGPQFIFQYYREEENGRGNFPPRFSGLQFPNYSSELNVNALELDDSALYLCASSLLGHSQETQYFGPGTRLLVL.

The chain recombines TRBV11-2 with TRBJ2-7; D gene ambiguous. V was pared by 2 bases and J by 3 bases, with 5 bases between. The CDR3 totals 12 residues. Germline CDR1 and CDR2: SGHAT and FQNNGV. The CDR3 nucleotides are TGTGCCAGCAGCTTATCCATCTACGAGCAGTACTTC. This gives the protein CASSLSIYEQYF. Combining the CDR3 with reference TRBV11-2 and TRBJ2-7 gives the whole variable domain EAGVAQSPRYKIIEKRQSVAFWCNPISGHATLYWYQQILGQGPKLLIQFQNNGVVDDSQLPKDRFSAERLKGVDSTLKIQPAKLEDSAVYLCASSLSIYEQYFGPGTRLTVT.

The rearrangement links TRBV6-4 to TRBJ2-3, with 9 bases that match TRBD2. The V gene end was trimmed by 4 bases and the J gene end by 5 bases; junction bases not matched to a gene: 7. Germline CDR1 reads MRHNA; CDR2 reads SNTAGT. There are 15 residues in the CDR3. CDR3 protein: CASSVGLAGRDTQYF. The DNA for the CDR3 is TGTGCCAGCAGTGTTGGGCTAGCGGGAAGAGATACGCAGTATTTT.

V and J are TRBV9 and TRBJ2-3; D uncertain. The CDR3 spans 14 residues. The germline V gene encodes CDR1 SGDLS and CDR2 YYNGEE. V lost 4 bases to trimming and J lost 2 bases, with 11 bases between them. This chain's CDR3 is CASSPDGDTDTQYF. CDR3 coding DNA: TGTGCCAGCAGCCCTGACGGAGACACAGATACGCAGTATTTT.